A single sample gave rise to the 18 T cell receptor beta chains below, sequenced in a study of T cell responses to AZD1222 COVID-19 vaccine. Assay: immunoSEQ multiplex PCR; the TCRdb copy retains only in-frame clones and omits some. The sample holds about 120,000 clones, 92% seen once. The sample was peripheral blood, taken on day 0 of AZD1222 vaccination. Every receptor here comes from an adult in good health.

The chain couples TRBV6-5 to TRBJ2-3; 7 bases are shared with TRBD1. The junction had 1 base not matched to a gene; V was cut back by 8 bases and J by 2 bases. In germline, CDR1 is MNHEY, CDR2 SVGAGI. The CDR3 has 12 residues. The CDR3 spells CASGQDTDTQYF. In DNA, the CDR3 is TGTGCCAGCGGACAGGACACAGATACGCAGTATTTT.

This chain connects TRBV7-9 to TRBJ1-2; 7 bases are a match to TRBD1. Germline V gives CDR1 SEHNR, CDR2 FQNEAQ (reference sequence). This CDR3 region has 14 residues. The V gene end was trimmed by 5 bases and the J gene end by 5 bases; junction bases not matched to a gene: 8. For the CDR3, the DNA is TGTGCCAGCAGCACCGCAGGGGGAGGTTATGGCTACACCTTC. The encoded protein is CASSTAGGGYGYTF.

The CDR3 DNA reads as TGTGCCAGCAGTGACACGTTGTCTTCACCCCTCCACTTT. It yields the protein CASSDTLSSPLHF. The rearrangement joins TRBV7-3 to TRBJ1-6, with no clear D. Germline CDR1 reads SGHTA; CDR2 reads FQGTGA. The CDR3 covers 13 residues. Trimming shortened V by 6 bases and J by 9 bases, and 12 bases separated the two germline ends.

V and J are TRBV9 and TRBJ1-1; TRBD1 matches at 7 bases. Germline V gene data show CDR1 as SGDLS and CDR2 as YYNGEE. CDR3 size: 12 residues. Trimming took 3 bases from V and 9 from J; bases not matched to a gene: 5. The CDR3 reads CASSGGDRQAFF. CDR3 coding DNA: TGTGCCAGCAGCGGAGGGGACAGACAAGCTTTCTTT. The entire variable domain, with the rest obtained from reference TRBV9 and TRBJ1-1, is as follows: DSGVTQTPKHLITATGQRVTLRCSPRSGDLSVYWYQQSLDQGLQFLIQYYNGEERAKGNILERFSAQQFPDLHSELNLSSLELGDSALYFCASSGGDRQAFFGQGTRLTVV.

The chain uses TRBV30 and TRBJ1-1; D uncertain. The CDR3 runs to 11 residues. Germline-derived CDR1 and CDR2 are GTSNPN and SVGIG (reference sequence). Trimming removed 6 bases at V and 1 base at J, with 6 bases between. DNA for the CDR3: TGTGCCTGTAACGAGAACACTGAAGCTTTCTTT. It specifies CACNENTEAFF.

V gene TRBV18 combines with J gene TRBJ1-2; D is perhaps TRBD1 (5 bases). V gave up 2 bases and J gave up 5 bases, with 9 bases separating them. Germline V lookup: CDR1 KGHSH, CDR2 LQKENI. This CDR3 spans 13 amino acids. The CDR3 protein is CASSPTGRYGYTF. In DNA form, the CDR3 reads TGTGCCAGCTCACCAACGGGGCGGTATGGCTACACCTTC.

The chain has TRBV12-3 or TRBV12-4 and TRBJ2-3, with no clear D. Trimming left V 2 bases short and J 7 bases short, with 7 bases between. The CDR3 has 12 residues. The CDR3 sequence: CASSLSGNTQYF. The CDR3 nucleotides are TGTGCCAGCAGTTTATCCGGTAATACGCAGTATTTT.

The chain combines TRBV27 with TRBJ1-5; the D gene is possibly TRBD1 (5 bases). Per the germline V gene, CDR1 is MNHEY and CDR2 is SMNVEV (reference sequence). Trimming shortened V by 6 bases and J by 4 bases, and 16 bases separated the two germline ends. There are 15 residues in the CDR3. The CDR3: CASSPDVEGNQPQHF. CDR3 coding DNA: TGTGCCAGCAGCCCTGATGTAGAGGGGAATCAGCCCCAGCATTTT.

The V gene is TRBV18, the J gene TRBJ2-2; D might be TRBD1 (5 bases). This CDR3 is 15 amino acids long. V was clipped by 3 bases and J by 4 bases, with 12 bases between them. The germline V gene has CDR1 KGHSH and CDR2 LQKENI. In nucleotides, the CDR3 is TGTGCCAGCTCACCGCCCCCAGGGTCCACCGGGGAGCTGTTTTTT. Protein: CASSPPPGSTGELFF.

V usage is TRBV5-5 and J usage is TRBJ2-1; D is tentatively TRBD1 or TRBD2 (6 bases each). The ends were cut back, 0 bases at V and 4 bases at J, with 11 bases in the middle. The CDR3 runs to 15 residues. The V gene's germline CDR1 is SGHKS and CDR2 YYEKEE (reference sequence). The CDR3 DNA reads TGTGCCAGCAGCTTGGAGCAGGGGACTTACAATGAGCAGTTCTTC. Its protein is CASSLEQGTYNEQFF.

V is TRBV5-1 and J is TRBJ1-2; D unclear. The CDR3 is 16 residues long. With 2 bases removed from V and 0 bases from J, the gap between germline ends came to 14 bases. In germline, CDR1 is SGHRS, CDR2 YFSETQ. CDR3 nucleotides: TGCGCCAGCAGCTTAGACGACGGTGTCCCTAACTATGGCTACACCTTC. The encoded protein is CASSLDDGVPNYGYTF.

The chain is built from TRBV7-9 and TRBJ2-1; 10 bases map to TRBD2. The germline V gene has CDR1 SEHNR and CDR2 FQNEAQ (reference sequence). The junction had 8 bases not matched to a gene; V was cut back by 5 bases and J by 7 bases. The CDR3 is 15 amino acids. CDR3 nucleotide sequence: TGTGCCAGCAGCATTAGCGGGAGGCCCCCTAATGAGCAGTTCTTC. Its protein product is CASSISGRPPNEQFF.

The gene calls are TRBV5-1 and TRBJ2-1; D may be TRBD2 (7 bases). The CDR3 runs to 14 residues. V lost 3 bases and J lost 3, with 10 bases in between. CDR1 SGHRS and CDR2 YFSETQ come from the germline V gene. The CDR3 DNA reads as TGCGCCAGCAGCTCCGGGGGGCTCTACAATGAGCAGTTCTTC. It is translated as CASSSGGLYNEQFF.

This clone was seen only a few times. The chain's CDR3 is CATSVGISNTQYF. The CDR3 DNA follows: TGTGCCACCAGTGTCGGGATAAGCAATACGCAGTATTTT. The genes are TRBV24-1 and TRBJ2-3, with D possibly being TRBD2 (5 bases). Germline CDR1 is KGHDR and CDR2 is SFDVKD. The CDR3 totals 13 residues. V was shortened by 5 bases and J by 7 bases, with 12 bases between the two germline ends.

This chain links TRBV18 with TRBJ1-5; 7 bases map to TRBD1. This CDR3 is 17 amino acids long. Germline assignment: CDR1 KGHSH and CDR2 LQKENI. After removal of 2 bases from V and 3 bases from J, the junction contained 10 bases not matched to a gene. CDR3 DNA sequence: TGTGCCAGCTCACCAATATACTTCGGGACAGACAATCAGCCCCAGCATTTT. Translation: CASSPIYFGTDNQPQHF.

The rearrangement links TRBV9 to TRBJ2-7, with 9 nucleotides matching TRBD1. The V gene end was trimmed by 2 bases and the J gene end by 2 bases; junction bases not matched to a gene: 5. This CDR3 region has 15 residues. Germline loops: CDR1 SGDLS, CDR2 YYNGEE. The CDR3: CASSVLGTGPYEQYF. CDR3 coding DNA: TGTGCCAGCAGCGTCTTGGGGACAGGGCCCTACGAGCAGTACTTC.

The V and J genes are TRBV7-9 and TRBJ2-2; D unclear. This CDR3 has 13 amino acids. Germline V gene data show CDR1 as SEHNR and CDR2 as FQNEAQ (reference sequence). V was trimmed by 2 bases and J by 2 bases, leaving 3 bases between them. CDR3 coding DNA: TGTGCCAGCAGCTTAACAAACACCGGGGAGCTGTTTTTT. Amino acids: CASSLTNTGELFF.

The chain is built from TRBV19 and TRBJ2-1; D is ambiguous. V was trimmed by 7 bases and J by 0 bases, leaving 16 bases between them. Per germline, CDR1 LNHDA and CDR2 SQIVND (reference sequence). The CDR3 loop spans 16 amino acids. The DNA of the CDR3 is TGTGCCAGTACCCCGGACGCTACGAGCTCCTACAATGAGCAGTTCTTC. The encoded protein is CASTPDATSSYNEQFF.